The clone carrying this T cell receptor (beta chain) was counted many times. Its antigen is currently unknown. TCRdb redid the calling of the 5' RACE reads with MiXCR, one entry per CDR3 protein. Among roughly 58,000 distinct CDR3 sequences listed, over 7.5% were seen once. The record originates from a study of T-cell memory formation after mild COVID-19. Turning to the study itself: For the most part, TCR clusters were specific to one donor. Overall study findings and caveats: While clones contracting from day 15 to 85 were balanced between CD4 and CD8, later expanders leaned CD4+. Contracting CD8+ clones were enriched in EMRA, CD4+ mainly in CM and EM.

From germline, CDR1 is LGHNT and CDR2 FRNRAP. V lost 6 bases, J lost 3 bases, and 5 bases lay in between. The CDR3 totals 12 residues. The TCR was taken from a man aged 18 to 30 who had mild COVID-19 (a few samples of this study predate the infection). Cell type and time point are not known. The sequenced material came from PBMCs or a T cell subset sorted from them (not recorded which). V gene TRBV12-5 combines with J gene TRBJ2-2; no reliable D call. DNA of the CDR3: TGTGCTAGTGGACGCGACACCGGGGAGCTGTTTTTT. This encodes CASGRDTGELFF.